The source of this TCR beta chain is a study of HIV-infected patients and healthy controls (dated by TCRdb to between 2013 and 2015). Libraries were made using 5' RACE. Sequencing relied on an Illumina MiSeq. The public reads were quality trimmed at Q25 with fastp and then assembled into clones with MiXCR by TCRdb, keeping productive beta chains. Every entry covers one CDR3 protein and lists the most common genes and DNA from its rows. The sample table holds approximately 64,000 distinct CDR3 sequences, of which 15% to 20% were seen once. The leading ten clones occupy about 1.5% of the sample. Relative to germline, V is 4 bases shorter and J is 2 bases shorter, with 8 bases between their ends. There are 12 amino acids in the CDR3, from cysteine to phenylalanine inclusive. Here the CDR3 DNA is all that survives: 36 bases in frame from base 1. The germline V gene sets CDR1 to SQVTM and CDR2 to ANQGSEA.

This clonotype has more than one count but fewer than ten. Its cognate antigen has yet to be identified. Base qualities are missing; no much larger clone stands one base away. The sample was CD4+ T cells from blood. The source of this sequence is a human donor in good health. The chain is made from TRBV29-1 and TRBJ1-2; TRBD1 might be the D gene, on 6 matching bases. The nucleotides read TGCAGCGTTGGAGGACAGAACTATGGCTACACCTTC. Its protein is CSVGGQNYGYTF.